Here is one T cell receptor beta chain with its context. What it binds is unknown. The data belong to a study of response to subunit inactivated influenza vaccine. Broader study findings: The study's authors posited that every seasonal influenza vaccination enlists few new T cells.

In TCRdb, the RT-PCR reads were re-called with MiXCR into one record per CDR3 protein. The data hold 530,000 or so distinct CDR3 sequences, with less than 15% observed a single time. This specimen was PBMCs from blood, taken approximately 12 days after vaccination. The TCR was taken from a middle-aged man who received an inactivated influenza vaccine.

The CDR3 DNA is TGTGCCAGCAGCGTAGCTGGACTAGCTACGAATGAGCAGTTCTTC. Its protein product is CASSVAGLATNEQFF. The chain recombines TRBV9 with TRBJ2-1; 8 bases line up with TRBD2. Trimming took 0 bases from V and 7 from J; bases not matched to a gene: 6. The CDR3 runs to 15 residues. CDR1 is SGDLS and CDR2 is YYNGEE in the germline V gene.